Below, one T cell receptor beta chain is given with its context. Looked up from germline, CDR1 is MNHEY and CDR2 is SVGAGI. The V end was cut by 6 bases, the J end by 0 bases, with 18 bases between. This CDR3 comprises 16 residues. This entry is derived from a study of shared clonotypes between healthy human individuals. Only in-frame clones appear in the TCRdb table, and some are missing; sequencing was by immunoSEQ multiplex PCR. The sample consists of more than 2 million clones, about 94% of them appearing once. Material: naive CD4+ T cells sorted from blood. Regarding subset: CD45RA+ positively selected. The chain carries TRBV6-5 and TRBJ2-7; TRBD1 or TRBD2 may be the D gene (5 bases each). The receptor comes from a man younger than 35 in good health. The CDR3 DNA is TGTGCCAGCAGATACCAATCGGGGCCTAGCTCCTACGAGCAGTACTTC. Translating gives CASRYQSGPSSYEQYF.